This T cell receptor (beta chain) stems from a study of T cell responses to AZD1222 COVID-19 vaccine. Study observations and caveats: Spike-specific TCRs gained breadth and depth after people received two AZD1222 doses. Only after the peak T cell response were repertoires sampled.

Germline V lookup: CDR1 SGHKS, CDR2 YYEKEE (reference sequence). CDR3 size: 15 residues. Between the trimmed V and J ends, which lost 0 bases and 0 bases, there was a span of 9 bases. A remark on this clone: The target antigen is unknown.

Assay: immunoSEQ multiplex PCR; the TCRdb copy retains only in-frame clones and omits some. The sample has around 140,000 clones, 93% seen once. The specimen was peripheral blood, collected on day 0 of AZD1222 vaccination. The receptor was derived from an adult in good health. V usage is TRBV5-5 and J usage is TRBJ1-1, with D possibly being TRBD1 (5 bases). The CDR3 is CASSLVGGMNTEAFF. In nucleotides, the CDR3 is TGTGCCAGCAGCTTGGTTGGGGGGATGAACACTGAAGCTTTCTTT.